One and the same sample provided the 12 T cell receptor beta chains below, sequenced in a study of somatic reversion in DOCK8 deficiency. One-step amplicon PCR with EuroClonality-NGS primers amplified TRB from about 100 ng genomic DNA. MiXCR was run by TCRdb on the multiplex PCR reads, yielding one entry per CDR3 protein. The sample holds several thousand distinct CDR3 sequences, around 23% seen once. Sequencing was done on a sample of peripheral blood. These receptors came from a human donor in good health.

This clonotype has more than one count but fewer than ten. The chain combines TRBV20-1 with TRBJ2-1; 9 nucleotides agree with TRBD2. Per germline, CDR1 DFQATT and CDR2 SNEGSKA (reference sequence). This CDR3 has 14 residues. The J segment lost 2 bases and the V segment lost 2 bases, leaving 1 base of the junction unmatched. CDR3 DNA: TGCAGTGCTAGACGCGGGGGGGCCTACAATGAGCAGTTCTTC. This encodes CSARRGGAYNEQFF.

The sample holds a few counts of this clonotype. J is TRBJ1-5 and V is TRBV28; D might be TRBD1 (6 bases). This CDR3 contains 16 residues. Germline lookup yields CDR1 MDHEN and CDR2 SYDVKM. Trimming shortened V by 8 bases and J by 0 bases, and 17 bases separated the two germline ends. The CDR3 spells CASQRGPTYSNQPQHF. CDR3 nucleotide sequence: TGTGCCAGCCAACGGGGGCCCACGTATAGCAATCAGCCCCAGCATTTT.

The rearrangement joins TRBV2 to TRBJ2-7; D may be TRBD2 (5 bases). Trimming cost V 2 bases and J 4 bases, with 18 bases left between them. Germline V gene sequence: CDR1 SNHLY, CDR2 FYNNEI. The length of the CDR3 is 16 residues. CDR3 protein: CASSEQGNGWRYEQYF. As DNA, the CDR3 is TGTGCCAGCAGTGAACAAGGCAATGGGTGGAGGTACGAGCAGTACTTC.

The chain has TRBV5-1 and TRBJ1-6, with a weak D call TRBD1 (5 bases). The CDR3 runs 14 residues. Germline CDR1 reads SGHRS; CDR2 reads YFSETQ. V was clipped by 4 bases and J by 10 bases, with 15 bases between them. CDR3 residues: CASSPGRFGSPLHF. In DNA, the CDR3 is TGCGCCAGCAGCCCAGGGAGGTTTGGCTCACCCCTCCACTTT.

By sample fraction, this clonotype is medium-sized. The rearrangement links TRBV12-3 or TRBV12-4 to TRBJ1-2; 11 bases match TRBD1. CDR3 length: 13 amino acids. V shed 4 bases, J shed 7 bases, and the junction held 2 bases outside the gene matches. The CDR3 sequence is CASSWDRGTGYTF. CDR3 nucleotides: TGTGCCAGCAGTTGGGACAGGGGGACTGGCTACACCTTC.

Comment on this clonotype: Only one base separates this from a far larger clonotype, so it likely reflects a read error. This chain uses TRBV19 with TRBJ1-1; tentative D call: TRBD1 (6 bases). The J call may not be correct, given that the DNA end is closer to TRBJ1-6. Germline-derived CDR1 and CDR2 are LNHDA and SQIVND (reference sequence). The CDR3 covers 14 residues. The CDR3 nucleotides are TGTGCCAGTAGTATTGGTCAGGGGAATTCATCCCTCCACTTT. The encoded protein is CASSIGQGNSSLHF.

The chain links TRBV4-1 to TRBJ1-5; D is unclear. V shed 0 bases and J shed 3 bases, with 12 bases lying between them. The CDR3 spans 16 residues. The germline V gene encodes CDR1 MGHRA and CDR2 YSYEKL. The CDR3: CASSQDPSRSNQPQHF. CDR3 sequence (DNA): TGCGCCAGCAGCCAAGATCCGAGCAGGTCCAATCAGCCCCAGCATTTT.

For this clonotype: Just one base apart from a much larger clone, this may be a read error. V and J are TRBV19 and TRBJ1-2; TRBD1 matches at 7 bases. The CDR3 length is 14 residues. Germline CDR1 reads LNHDA; CDR2 reads SQIVND (reference sequence). Germline trimming cut 5 bases from V and 4 bases from J; bases unmatched to any gene: 7. The CDR3 bases are TGTGCCAGTAGTTGCAGGGGGGTCGGCTATGGCTACACCTTC. Protein: CASSCRGVGYGYTF.

As for this clonotype: Given a much more abundant clone one base away, this may be a read error. The V gene is TRBV20-1, the J gene TRBJ1-1; no clear D gene. The CDR3 extends over 15 amino acids. CDR1 DFQATT and CDR2 SNEGSKA come from the germline V gene (reference sequence). V lost 0 bases to trimming and J lost 4 bases, with 15 bases between them. The CDR3 sequence is CSARDYVGGSTEAFF. The CDR3 region has the DNA TGCAGTGCTAGAGATTATGTGGGTGGGAGCACTGAAGCTTTCTTT.

A few counts support this clonotype. J is TRBJ1-1 and V is TRBV4-1; D is undetermined. CDR1 is MGHRA and CDR2 is YSYEKL in the germline V gene. The V gene lost 1 base and the J gene lost 0 bases, with 6 bases spanning the gap. The CDR3 is made up of 14 amino acids. The CDR3 coding sequence is TGCGCCAGCAGCCAAGGGGGTTTGAACACTGAAGCTTTCTTT. It specifies CASSQGGLNTEAFF.

On this clonotype itself: A much bigger clone sits one base away, suggesting this may be a read error. The CDR3 is CASRQGLDNEKLFF. The CDR3, as DNA: TGTGCCAGCAGGCAGGGGTTGGATAATGAAAAACTGTTTTTT. The chain couples TRBV12-3 or TRBV12-4 to TRBJ1-4, with D possibly being TRBD1 (6 bases). V was shortened by 6 bases and J by 4 bases, with 12 bases between the two germline ends. The CDR3 runs to 14 residues.

The chain is built from TRBV7-3 and TRBJ2-6, with no clear D. Germline V gene lookup returns CDR1 SGHTA and CDR2 FQGTGA. CDR3 length: 14 residues. Between the trimmed V and J ends, which lost 5 bases and 4 bases, there was a span of 9 bases. The CDR3, as DNA: TGTGCCAGCAGCCAAATGTCGGGGGCCAACGTCCTGACTTTC. This encodes CASSQMSGANVLTF.